This TCR beta chain emerged from a study of CD8 T cells in Susac syndrome (dated by TCRdb to between 2017 and 2020). Background on the whole study: The study used repertoire sequencing to test whether antigen drove CD8+ T cell activation and differentiation in Susac syndrome. The study compared CD8+ T cell repertoire clonality among roughly 12 healthy donors, around 14 Susac syndrome patients and fewer than 19 multiple sclerosis patients.

Peripheral blood CD8+ and CD4+ T cells from healthy donors, Susac syndrome patients and multiple sclerosis patients were profiled using high-throughput TCR beta sequencing. The multiple sclerosis controls were treatment-naive patients whose relapsing-remitting disease, either stable or active, fulfilled the revised McDonald criteria. Bulk CD8+ and CD4+ T cells were purified by magnetic negative isolation, whereas CD8+ TEMRA cells were enriched by FACS. Blood was collected in EDTA tubes and processed within 24 hours, with PBMCs isolated through density gradient centrifugation. PBMCs intended for TCR sequencing were cryopreserved in liquid nitrogen and thawed later in a water bath at 37 degrees C. The sorted or isolated CD4+, CD8+ and CD8+ TEMRA cells reached a purity of at least 90%. Including cysteine and phenylalanine, the CDR3 has 16 amino acids. Of the read, only the CDR3 DNA is kept; its 48 bases are in frame from base 1. The germline V gene sets CDR1 to MDHEN and CDR2 to SYDVKM. A distance of 21 bases separates the germline ends of V and J, which lose 6 bases and 4 bases respectively.

RNA was extracted with the RNeasy kit and roughly 0.45 to 1 ug was reverse transcribed using random hexamers. TCR beta CDR3 regions were amplified with the immunoSEQ multiplex PCR assay covering 54 Vbeta and 13 Jbeta segments. To correct PCR amplification bias, a synthetic template baseline was used for both primer optimization and computational correction. As for the authors' bioinformatics: Reads were annotated to V, D and J genes per IMGT and analyzed with immunoSEQ Analyzer, keeping only productive sequences. Clonality was calculated as one minus the Shannon entropy normalized by log2 of the number of productive unique sequences. Public and private clones were assessed among the 100 most prevalent clones of each patient and control. A clone was defined as Susac-specific if it was absent from the healthy and MS cohorts, from 1052 published viral clones and from other ImmuneACCESS disease sequences. The public reads were run again by TCRdb, first through fastp at Q25 and then through MiXCR, and only productive beta chains were kept. Each entry is one CDR3 protein sequence, shown with its most common DNA and genes. It is TCRdb's table, rather than the study itself, that gives the V and J calls and clone size. Here the sample has around 270,000 distinct CDR3 sequences; about nine tenths occur a single time. About 0.17% of the sample lies in the top ten.

On this clonotype: What this receptor recognizes is not known. Per-base quality was not reported, and no clone a single base away is much larger than it.

Beyond this particular receptor, the publication reports: The TCR sequencing and HLA analysis was acknowledged to have included a relatively small number of individuals.

The rearranged chain carries TRBV28 and TRBJ1-2; TRBD1 is possibly the D segment (5 matching bases). Sequencing was performed on CD8+ T cells from PBMCs. The sequence was obtained from a human donor with multiple sclerosis. In nucleotide form, the sequence is TGTGCCAGCAGCCCCCTCGGGGGGAACCTGGCCTATGGCTACACCTTC. Translated, it gives CASSPLGGNLAYGYTF.